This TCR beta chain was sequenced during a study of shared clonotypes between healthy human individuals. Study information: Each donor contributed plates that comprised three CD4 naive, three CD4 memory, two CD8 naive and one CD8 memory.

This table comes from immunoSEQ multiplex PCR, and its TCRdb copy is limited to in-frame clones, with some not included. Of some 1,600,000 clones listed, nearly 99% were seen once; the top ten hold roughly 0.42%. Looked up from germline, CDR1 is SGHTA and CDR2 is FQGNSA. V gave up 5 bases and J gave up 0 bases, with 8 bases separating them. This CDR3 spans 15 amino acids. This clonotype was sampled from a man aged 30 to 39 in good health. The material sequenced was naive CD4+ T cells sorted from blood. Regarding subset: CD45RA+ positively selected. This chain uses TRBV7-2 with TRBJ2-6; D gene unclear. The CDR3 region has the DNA TGTGCCAGCAGCACGCAGGTCTCTGGGGCCAACGTCCTGACTTTC. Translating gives CASSTQVSGANVLTF.